This TCR gamma chain was identified during a study of intestinal T cells in coeliac disease. The TRG library came from 150 to 200 ng of biopsy DNA amplified with LymphoTrack primers. TCRdb re-called clones from the multiplex PCR reads using CATT. The sample shows thousands of gamma-chain clones, approximately 47% of them seen only once. Genomic DNA came from ten approximately 4.5-µm formalin-fixed paraffin-embedded scrolls per case. Findings and limits, study-wide: TRG-based classification had a reported leave-one-out accuracy of about 90%.

Of note for this clone: Its antigen is as yet unknown.

The CDR3 contains 15 residues. Germline V gene data show CDR1 as VTNTFY and CDR2 as YDVSTARD (reference sequence). V dropped 5 bases and J dropped 0; count of bases not matched to a gene: 10. Sequencing was performed on a duodenal biopsy. This receptor was taken from a human donor with celiac disease. This chain connects TRGV3 to TRGJ1 or TRGJ2. For the CDR3, the DNA is TGTGCCACCTGGGGACAGGCCGCGAATTATTATAAGAAACTCTTT. It is translated as CATWGQAANYYKKLF.